These 27 T cell receptor beta chains originate from one sample sequenced in a study of cytomegalovirus exposure and HLA in healthy donors. Libraries were prepared by immunoSEQ multiplex PCR; TCRdb keeps only in-frame clonotypes and omits some of them. Here the sample spans 150,000 to 250,000 clones, roughly 81% being singletons. Specimen: PBMCs. These receptors all stem from a woman in her 30s in good health and CMV-seronegative.

In regard to this clone: The junction departs from the called germline gene at one end, perhaps through a read error. This sequence joins TRBV7-9 and TRBJ1-1; 7 bases are a match to TRBD1. CDR3 length: 16 residues. Germline loops: CDR1 SEHNR, CDR2 FQNEAQ (reference sequence). The CDR3 here is CASSLALLQGNAEAFF. The CDR3 DNA sequence: TGTGCCAGCAGCTTAGCCCTATTACAGGGGAACGCTGAAGCTTTCTTT. The whole variable domain, filled in from reference TRBV7-9 and TRBJ1-1, reads DTGVSQNPRHKITKRGQNVTFRCDPISEHNRLYWYRQTLGQGPEFLTYFQNEAQLEKSRLLSDRFSAERPKGSFSTLEIQRTEQGDSAMYLCASSLALLQGNAEAFFGQGTRLTVV.

The V call is TRBV7-7, the J call TRBJ2-1; 8 nucleotides agree with TRBD2. CDR1 and CDR2 from the germline V gene are SSHAT and FNYEAQ (reference sequence). J was trimmed by 13 bases and V by 4 bases; bases with no gene match: 9. CDR3 length: 13 residues. This CDR3 is CASSYQTGTRQFF. The CDR3 region has the DNA TGTGCCAGCAGCTACCAAACCGGGACTAGACAGTTCTTC.

This chain joins TRBV29-1 and TRBJ2-5; D possibly corresponds to TRBD1 (5 bases). V was pared by 6 bases and J by 2 bases, with 10 bases between. Germline V lookup: CDR1 SQVTM, CDR2 ANQGSEA. The CDR3 runs to 12 residues. The CDR3 sequence: CSVATAQETQYF. The CDR3, as DNA: TGCAGCGTCGCGACAGCACAAGAGACCCAGTACTTC.

J is TRBJ2-7 and V is TRBV19; 12 positions agree with TRBD1. In germline, CDR1 is LNHDA, CDR2 SQIVND (reference sequence). After removal of 7 bases from V and 5 bases from J, the junction contained 6 bases not matched to a gene. This CDR3 has 14 amino acids. In DNA, the CDR3 is TGTGCCAGTACCACCGGGACAGGGGGCCACGAGCAGTACTTC. This codes for CASTTGTGGHEQYF. The full variable domain, rest sourced from reference TRBV19 and TRBJ2-7, is DGGITQSPKYLFRKEGQNVTLSCEQNLNHDAMYWYRQDPGQGLRLIYYSQIVNDFQKGDIAEGYSVSREKKESFPLTVTSAQKNPTAFYLCASTTGTGGHEQYFGPGTRLTVT.

This chain connects TRBV5-1 to TRBJ2-2; TRBD2 agrees at 7 bases. The germline CDR1 and CDR2 sequences are SGHRS and YFSETQ. This CDR3 has 17 amino acids. V shed 0 bases, J shed 2 bases, and the junction held 7 bases outside the gene matches. This CDR3 reads CASSLAATSVNTGELFF. CDR3 sequence (DNA): TGCGCCAGCAGCTTGGCCGCCACTAGCGTTAACACCGGGGAGCTGTTTTTT.

This clone was observed once. The genes are TRBV28 and TRBJ1-2; D gene uncertain. Trimming took off 3 bases at V and 6 bases at J, with 11 bases between the two ends. This CDR3 has 13 residues. Looked up from germline, CDR1 is MDHEN and CDR2 is SYDVKM. CDR3 residues: CASSLAQVNGYTF. CDR3 nucleotide sequence: TGTGCCAGCAGTTTGGCGCAGGTTAATGGCTACACCTTC.

The V gene is TRBV5-6, the J gene TRBJ1-1; possible D gene TRBD1, 6 bases. This CDR3 spans 13 amino acids. Germline CDR1 reads SGHDT; CDR2 reads YYEEEE. The V and J ends lost 4 bases and 5 bases respectively, with 12 bases between them. The DNA for the CDR3 is TGTGCCAGCAGCCTGGACAGTAGTACTGAAGCTTTCTTT. As protein: CASSLDSSTEAFF.

The rearrangement uses TRBV14 and TRBJ2-1, with 10 bases aligning to TRBD2. V was pared by 5 bases and J by 6 bases, with 13 bases of the junction left unmatched. Germline-derived CDR1 and CDR2 are SGHDN and FVKESK. The CDR3 has 17 amino acids. The CDR3 here is CASSVRGATSGFNEQFF. The CDR3 nucleotides are TGTGCCAGCAGCGTTAGAGGGGCGACTAGCGGGTTCAATGAGCAGTTCTTC.

This rearrangement joins TRBV4-1 to TRBJ1-1; 7 bases are a match to TRBD1. Per the germline V gene, CDR1 is MGHRA and CDR2 is YSYEKL. This CDR3 has 14 residues. Trimming removed 4 bases from V and 1 base from J; junction bases left unmatched: 3. DNA for the CDR3: TGCGCCAGCAGCCCCCGACAGGGGAACACTGAAGCTTTCTTT. Encoded protein: CASSPRQGNTEAFF.

J is TRBJ1-2 and V is TRBV10-3; no clear D. The germline V gene encodes CDR1 ENHRY and CDR2 SYGVKD. The V and J ends lost 4 bases and 4 bases respectively, with 7 bases between them. The CDR3 runs 12 residues. CDR3 protein: CAISGQLYGYTF. For the CDR3, the DNA is TGTGCCATCAGTGGACAACTCTATGGCTACACCTTC.

The J gene is TRBJ2-7, the V gene TRBV15; 11 bases line up with TRBD2. This CDR3 is built from 15 residues. Trimming cost V 0 bases and J 3 bases; bases outside gene matches: 1. The germline gives CDR1 LNHNV, CDR2 YYDKDF (reference sequence). The CDR3 DNA reads TGTGCCACCAGCAGAGAAACTAGCGGGAGCTACGAGCAGTACTTC. Its translation: CATSRETSGSYEQYF.

The chain has TRBV19 and TRBJ1-4, with D possibly TRBD1 on 5 matching bases. Trimming took 3 bases from V and 8 from J, leaving 13 bases between them. Germline V gene lookup returns CDR1 LNHDA and CDR2 SQIVND (reference sequence). There are 14 residues in the CDR3. The CDR3 spells CASSIGQGVEKLFF. The CDR3, as DNA: TGTGCCAGTAGTATTGGGCAGGGCGTCGAAAAACTGTTTTTT.

The rearrangement links TRBV18 to TRBJ2-2, with TRBD2 as a possible D gene (6 bases). V was cut by 2 bases and J by 6 bases, with 10 bases left in between. Germline loops: CDR1 KGHSH, CDR2 LQKENI. The CDR3 consists of 14 residues. The CDR3 nucleotides are TGTGCCAGCTCACCAACGGAGGGCGCCGGGGAGCTGTTTTTT. As protein: CASSPTEGAGELFF.

J is TRBJ2-5 and V is TRBV7-9; D is possibly TRBD1 (6 bases). This CDR3 region has 14 residues. Trimming took off 3 bases at V and 4 bases at J, with 12 bases between the two ends. The germline V gene has CDR1 SEHNR and CDR2 FQNEAQ (reference sequence). CDR3 DNA sequence: TGTGCCAGCAGCTTTTTCGGGACAACAGAGACCCAGTACTTC. Translated: CASSFFGTTETQYF.

The V and J genes are TRBV9 and TRBJ2-5; no clear D. The CDR3 extends over 12 amino acids. Trimming stripped 4 bases from V and 1 base from J, with 5 bases between. Germline-derived CDR1 and CDR2 are SGDLS and YYNGEE. CDR3 sequence (DNA): TGTGCCAGCAGCTCCCTCCAAGAGACCCAGTACTTC. This translates into CASSSLQETQYF.

V gene TRBV6-1 combines with J gene TRBJ2-3; 7 bases are a match to TRBD2. CDR3 length: 14 amino acids. V shed 3 bases and J 6 bases; nucleotides not matched to a gene: 6. Germline CDR1 is MNHNS and CDR2 is SASEGT. Here the CDR3 DNA reads TGTGCCAGCAGTGAGGGGTGGGAGGGGGATACGCAGTATTTT. Encoded protein: CASSEGWEGDTQYF.

The chain's CDR3 is CASSLGWGFIYEQYF. The CDR3 nucleotides read TGCGCCAGCAGCTTGGGATGGGGCTTCATCTACGAGCAGTACTTC. This chain connects TRBV5-1 to TRBJ2-7; D is perhaps TRBD1 (5 bases). The germline V gene encodes CDR1 SGHRS and CDR2 YFSETQ. This CDR3 contains 15 residues. The V gene lost 0 bases and the J gene lost 3 bases, with 13 bases spanning the gap.

This chain uses TRBV4-1 with TRBJ2-7; D may be TRBD1 (5 bases). The CDR3 length is 14 residues. Germline assignment: CDR1 MGHRA and CDR2 YSYEKL. The V end lost 4 bases, the J end lost 2 bases, and 12 bases lay between the germline ends. The CDR3: CASSPRQRAYEQYF. The CDR3 DNA is TGCGCCAGCAGCCCGAGACAGAGAGCCTACGAGCAGTACTTC.

The genes are TRBV28 and TRBJ1-2; tentative D call: TRBD1 (6 bases). The CDR3 runs 14 residues. V was clipped by 6 bases and J by 3 bases, with 14 bases between them. Germline V lookup: CDR1 MDHEN, CDR2 SYDVKM. DNA of the CDR3: TGTGCCAGCAGCCGGGCGGGGGGCGACTATGGCTACACCTTC. Translated: CASSRAGGDYGYTF.

V gene TRBV30 combines with J gene TRBJ1-5, with D perhaps TRBD1 (6 bases). Germline CDR1 is GTSNPN and CDR2 is SVGIG (reference sequence). This CDR3 contains 14 residues. With 5 bases removed from V and 4 bases from J, the gap between germline ends came to 15 bases. As DNA, the CDR3 is TGTGCCTGGGACACGGGACAAGATAATCAGCCCCAGCATTTT. It translates to CAWDTGQDNQPQHF.

In this sample, this clone turned up a few times. The J gene is TRBJ1-1, the V gene TRBV5-1, with TRBD1 as a possible D gene (6 bases). The V end lost 5 bases, the J end lost 1 base, and 15 bases lay between the germline ends. CDR3 length equals 15 residues. The germline V gene encodes CDR1 SGHRS and CDR2 YFSETQ. Here the CDR3 DNA reads TGCGCCAGCAGGGGAGACAGGTCCCAGAACACTGAAGCTTTCTTT. Its translation is CASRGDRSQNTEAFF.

This clone was seen only once. CDR3 region: CASSPVDYSYEQYF. CDR3 coding DNA: TGTGCCAGCTCACCGGTGGACTATTCCTACGAGCAGTACTTC. The rearrangement joins TRBV18 to TRBJ2-7, with a tentative D call TRBD2 (6 bases). Trimming cost V 3 bases and J 1 base, with 10 bases left between them. From germline, CDR1 is KGHSH and CDR2 LQKENI. The CDR3 has 14 residues.

The chain employs TRBV5-1 and TRBJ1-2; the match to TRBD1 covers 9 bases. V was clipped by 4 bases and J by 3 bases; unmatched bases: 7. Germline assignment: CDR1 SGHRS and CDR2 YFSETQ. There are 15 residues in the CDR3. Here the CDR3 reads CASSPLGTGYYGYTF. The CDR3 nucleotides read TGCGCCAGCAGCCCCCTAGGGACAGGGTACTATGGCTACACCTTC.

The chain carries TRBV6-5 and TRBJ1-1; 8 bases fit TRBD1. V shed 7 bases, J shed 8 bases, and the junction held 9 bases outside the gene matches. Germline CDR1 is MNHEY and CDR2 is SVGAGI. The CDR3 extends over 13 amino acids. The DNA for the CDR3 is TGTGCCAGCACAACCCAGGGGGCGGGGGAAGCTTTCTTT. This encodes CASTTQGAGEAFF.

The chain links TRBV7-2 to TRBJ2-1; TRBD2 matches 14 bases. J gave up 10 bases and V 5 bases, and 7 bases lay outside the gene matches. CDR1 and CDR2 from the germline V gene are SGHTA and FQGNSA. The CDR3 runs 15 residues. The CDR3 sequence: CASSLGLAGGQEQFF. As DNA, the CDR3 is TGTGCCAGCAGCCTCGGACTAGCGGGGGGCCAAGAGCAGTTCTTC.

The chain recombines TRBV4-1 with TRBJ1-6; 7 nucleotides match TRBD1. Germline loops: CDR1 MGHRA, CDR2 YSYEKL. Unmatched junction bases numbered 4, after V lost 1 base and J lost 7 bases. The CDR3 length is 15 residues. The CDR3 protein is CASSQGGRGNSPLHF. CDR3 coding DNA: TGCGCCAGCAGCCAAGGGGGCAGGGGGAATTCACCCCTCCACTTT.

The chain is built from TRBV6-5 and TRBJ2-1; TRBD2 aligns across 12 bases. CDR1 and CDR2 (germline): MNHEY, SVGAGI. V trimming: 8 bases; J trimming: 7 bases; junction bases outside the gene matches: 6. CDR3 size: 14 residues. The CDR3 DNA is TGTGCCAGCGCCAGACTAGCGGGAGAGAATGAGCAGTTCTTC. Protein sequence: CASARLAGENEQFF.